This T cell receptor beta chain was profiled in a study of T cell repertoires in cytomegalovirus infection. The overall study: Well-studied HLA-B-restricted CMV epitopes were used in the study alongside recently identified HLA-C-restricted ones. Both a matching HLA type and CMV infection were indicated by public TCR beta signatures. General observations from the study: HLA-C-restricted CMV clonotypes gave the most frequent clonotype in two of eight donors. Cumulative public TCR beta family frequency identified CMV carriers with the relevant HLA.

Using its own MiXCR run on the reads, TCRdb lists one record per CDR3 protein. This sample has about 570,000 distinct CDR3 sequences, with around two fifths found just once. This clonotype has only a few counts. Its antigen is as yet unknown. Germline V lookup: CDR1 KGHSH, CDR2 LQKENI. CDR3 length: 15 amino acids. V lost 3 bases and J lost 8, with 19 bases in between. The rearrangement uses TRBV18 and TRBJ1-2; the D is unclear. The starting material was cultured PBMCs, obtained from culture after CMV antigen stimulation. This clonotype was obtained from a human donor in good health (CMV status not recorded). Some clones in this sample may be carry-over from other donors' samples. CDR3 sequence (DNA): TGTGCCAGCTCACCTGGGCCCGGAGGCGTGGGGGGCTACACCTTC. This sequence encodes CASSPGPGGVGGYTF.